This paragraph covers one TCR beta chain sequence. As yet, its antigen is unknown. Amplified TCR beta CDR3 regions came from RNA transcripts. The TCR CDR3 was amplified in a first-round RT-PCR using the HTBI primer set. One entry per CDR3 protein, called by TCRdb with MiXCR from the multiplex PCR reads. In the table there are about 640,000 distinct CDR3 sequences, 13% to 15% of which are singletons. The source of the sample is a study of T cells in Graves' hyperthyroidism and ophthalmopathy. There are 16 residues in the CDR3. Germline-derived CDR1 and CDR2 are SGHTA and FQGTGA. V was pared by 2 bases and J by 4 bases, with 7 bases of the junction left unmatched. The study based diagnoses on clinical symptoms, serum thyroxine and TRAb, thyroid ultrasound and orbital computed tomography. Study results and limitations: Most thyroid clonotypes that were expanded above 0.001 also turned up in blood. A model built on 13 V-J features separated ophthalmopathy from stable hyperthyroidism.

The chain carries TRBV7-3 and TRBJ2-1; 8 nucleotides agree with TRBD1. The sample was blood. This TCR was sampled from a woman between 50 and 59 years old with Graves' ophthalmopathy. The CDR3 loop reads CASSLVFRTGYNEQFF. The CDR3 DNA is TGTGCCAGCAGCTTAGTTTTCCGGACAGGGTACAATGAGCAGTTCTTC.